These 22 T cell receptor beta chains share one sample of origin, sequenced in a study of blood T cell repertoires in COVID-19. Using immunoSEQ multiplex PCR, the repertoire was profiled, and TCRdb retains in-frame clones only, with some absent. The sample lists approximately 410,000 clones, 70% to 90% occurring once. The specimen was peripheral blood. The source is a woman in her twenties or thirties with active or convalescent COVID-19.

The gene calls are TRBV30 and TRBJ2-5; D is undetermined. The V gene lost 0 bases and the J gene lost 5 bases, with 13 bases spanning the gap. Germline V gene data show CDR1 as GTSNPN and CDR2 as SVGIG (reference sequence). CDR3 length: 14 amino acids. The CDR3 sequence is CAWSVSLPRETQYF. The CDR3 region has the DNA TGTGCCTGGAGTGTAAGCCTACCCAGGGAGACCCAGTACTTC.

The genes are TRBV4-1 and TRBJ2-1; 10 bases agree with TRBD2. CDR3 length: 16 residues. Unmatched junction bases numbered 5, after V lost 0 bases and J lost 6 bases. CDR1 is MGHRA, CDR2 YSYEKL, per germline. The CDR3, as DNA: TGCGCCAGCAGCCAAGAGGGGGCTAGCGGGGGCAATGAGCAGTTCTTC. Residues: CASSQEGASGGNEQFF.

The CDR3 sequence: CASSVGGGSTDTQYF. The CDR3 DNA reads as TGTGCCAGCAGTGTTGGCGGGGGGTCCACAGATACGCAGTATTTT. The chain uses TRBV2 and TRBJ2-3; 8 nucleotides align to TRBD2. This CDR3 is built from 15 residues. V lost 4 bases to trimming and J lost 2 bases; unmatched junction nucleotides: 5. Germline V gene data show CDR1 as SNHLY and CDR2 as FYNNEI.

The chain uses TRBV2 and TRBJ2-1, with 9 bases lining up with TRBD2. Trimming removed 10 bases from V and 9 bases from J; junction bases left unmatched: 13. Germline CDR1 and CDR2: SNHLY and FYNNEI. There are 14 residues in the CDR3. CDR3: CATDAGGGASEQFF. In DNA, the CDR3 is TGTGCCACCGACGCCGGCGGGGGGGCGAGTGAGCAGTTCTTC.

The rearrangement uses TRBV10-1 and TRBJ2-2; 7 bases line up with TRBD1. V dropped 4 bases and J dropped 1; count of bases not matched to a gene: 3. From germline, CDR1 is WNHNN and CDR2 SYGVQD (reference sequence). This CDR3 spans 15 amino acids. The CDR3 region is CASSVTGRNTGELFF. The CDR3 DNA reads TGCGCCAGCAGTGTGACAGGGAGGAACACCGGGGAGCTGTTTTTT.

This clone has only a few counts. The V and J genes are TRBV6-5 and TRBJ2-7; 7 bases agree with TRBD1. The V segment lost 6 bases and the J segment 0 bases; nucleotides outside the gene matches: 8. This CDR3 spans 15 amino acids. CDR1 and CDR2 (germline): MNHEY, SVGAGI. The CDR3 reads CASRGRQGTSYEQYF. The CDR3 DNA is TGTGCCAGCAGAGGCCGACAGGGAACCTCCTACGAGCAGTACTTC.

This sequence joins TRBV11-2 and TRBJ1-4; the D is unclear. Germline V gives CDR1 SGHAT, CDR2 FQNNGV. This CDR3 spans 16 amino acids. Trimming left V 4 bases short and J 8 bases short, with 20 bases between. The CDR3 DNA reads as TGTGCCAGCAGCTCACGCTCCTCCGGGGATGAGGAAAAACTGTTTTTT. Amino acid sequence: CASSSRSSGDEEKLFF.

This chain uses TRBV5-6 with TRBJ2-5, with D perhaps matching TRBD1 (5 bases). The CDR3 covers 13 residues. The germline CDR1 and CDR2 sequences are SGHDT and YYEEEE. The V and J ends lost 0 bases and 4 bases respectively, with 7 bases between them. The CDR3 protein is CASSLAQGETQYF. Here the CDR3 DNA reads TGTGCCAGCAGCTTGGCGCAGGGAGAGACCCAGTACTTC.

The chain combines TRBV6-1 with TRBJ1-1; 7 nucleotides match TRBD1. CDR3 length: 15 residues. Germline V gene data show CDR1 as MNHNS and CDR2 as SASEGT. The V and J ends lost 2 bases and 4 bases, in that order; junction bases with no gene match: 7. The DNA of the CDR3 is TGTGCCAGCAGTGAAAATGCAGGGGGTTTCACTGAAGCTTTCTTT. Translation: CASSENAGGFTEAFF.

This CDR3 reads CASRLAGAETQYF. DNA of the CDR3: TGTGCCAGCAGATTAGCGGGGGCGGAGACCCAGTACTTC. The chain is built from TRBV5-6 and TRBJ2-5; 9 positions match TRBD2. The germline V gene has CDR1 SGHDT and CDR2 YYEEEE. V lost 5 bases, J lost 5 bases, and 4 bases stayed unmatched. The CDR3 runs to 13 residues.

The rearrangement joins TRBV11-2 to TRBJ2-2, with D possibly being TRBD2 (6 bases). V lost 1 base to trimming and J lost 5 bases, with 8 bases between them. Germline CDR1 reads SGHAT; CDR2 reads FQNNGV. CDR3 length equals 14 residues. For the CDR3, the DNA is TGTGCCAGCAGCTTAGCGGGGGAAACCGGGGAGCTGTTTTTT. Translated: CASSLAGETGELFF. Using reference TRBV11-2 and TRBJ2-2 for the parts outside the CDR3, the full variable domain is EAGVAQSPRYKIIEKRQSVAFWCNPISGHATLYWYQQILGQGPKLLIQFQNNGVVDDSQLPKDRFSAERLKGVDSTLKIQPAKLEDSAVYLCASSLAGETGELFFGEGSRLTVL.

The J gene is TRBJ1-2, the V gene TRBV3-1 (or the pseudogene TRBV3-2); D perhaps matches TRBD1 (6 bases). Germline values: CDR1 LGHDT, CDR2 YNNKEL (reference sequence). V lost 3 bases to trimming and J lost 7 bases, with 21 bases between them. The CDR3 length is 16 residues. CDR3 coding DNA: TGTGCCAGCAGCCAGGATCGCAACAGGGTCGTGAGTGGCTACACCTTC. It codes for CASSQDRNRVVSGYTF.

This chain connects TRBV7-8 to TRBJ2-3, with D perhaps matching TRBD2 (5 bases). Trimming shortened V by 1 base and J by 6 bases, and 14 bases separated the two germline ends. In germline, CDR1 is SGHVS, CDR2 FQNEAQ. This CDR3 spans 15 amino acids. The CDR3, as DNA: TGTGCCAGCAGCTTAGGCCGGGCCGAGGGTGATACGCAGTATTTT. This gives the protein CASSLGRAEGDTQYF.

This clone showed up just a few times. The V call is TRBV11-2, the J call TRBJ1-4, with D maybe TRBD1 (5 bases). This CDR3 comprises 15 residues. The germline V gene encodes CDR1 SGHAT and CDR2 FQNNGV. V was shortened by 7 bases and J by 7 bases, with 19 bases between the two germline ends. CDR3 in DNA: TGTGCCAGCAACTCGGACATACTGGGGCCTGAAAAACTGTTTTTT. This translates into CASNSDILGPEKLFF. Looking up the rest from reference TRBV11-2 and TRBJ1-4 gives the full variable domain: EAGVAQSPRYKIIEKRQSVAFWCNPISGHATLYWYQQILGQGPKLLIQFQNNGVVDDSQLPKDRFSAERLKGVDSTLKIQPAKLEDSAVYLCASNSDILGPEKLFFGSGTQLSVL.

The chain couples TRBV7-2 to TRBJ2-1; D uncertain. The CDR3 is 14 amino acids. With 0 bases removed from V and 10 bases from J, the gap between germline ends came to 13 bases. In germline, CDR1 is SGHTA, CDR2 FQGNSA. For the CDR3, the DNA is TGTGCCAGCAGCTTAGCGCGAGAGGCCTCGGAGCAGTTCTTC. Residues: CASSLAREASEQFF. Full variable domain (outside the CDR3, taken from reference TRBV7-2 and TRBJ2-1): GAGVSQSPSNKVTEKGKDVELRCDPISGHTALYWYRQSLGQGLEFLIYFQGNSAPDKSGLPSDRFSAERTGGSVSTLTIQRTQQEDSAVYLCASSLAREASEQFFGPGTRLTVL.

CDR3 nucleotide sequence: TGTGCCAGCAGTAAAGGACTAGCGGGAGATGAGCAGTTCTTC. Amino acid sequence: CASSKGLAGDEQFF. The chain combines TRBV6-4 with TRBJ2-1; TRBD2 matches at 13 bases. The CDR3 is made up of 14 amino acids. V lost 5 bases, J lost 8 bases, and 3 bases stayed unmatched. Germline values: CDR1 MRHNA, CDR2 SNTAGT.

The CDR3 coding sequence is TGTGCCAGCAGTTACTCGCGGGGCAGGGTGAACTACGAGCAGTACTTC. Amino acid sequence: CASSYSRGRVNYEQYF. The chain couples TRBV6-2 or TRBV6-3 to TRBJ2-7, with D maybe TRBD2 (6 bases). CDR1 MNHEY and CDR2 SVGEGT come from the germline V gene. Trimming stripped 0 bases from V and 3 bases from J, with 15 bases between. This CDR3 region has 16 residues.

The chain uses TRBV7-9 and TRBJ1-1, with D perhaps TRBD1 (5 bases). Germline assignment: CDR1 SEHNR and CDR2 FQNEAQ (reference sequence). Trimming shortened V by 6 bases and J by 1 base, and 9 bases separated the two germline ends. The CDR3 contains 13 residues. The CDR3 region has the DNA TGTGCCAGCAGACAAGACAGGAACACTGAAGCTTTCTTT. This gives the protein CASRQDRNTEAFF.

The chain couples TRBV5-1 to TRBJ2-5; 8 bases line up with TRBD2. The trim removed 0 bases at V and 0 bases at J, leaving 4 bases unmatched. This CDR3 has 16 amino acids. From germline, CDR1 is SGHRS and CDR2 YFSETQ. The CDR3 region is CASSLDYGGDQETQYF. The CDR3 DNA reads as TGCGCCAGCAGCTTGGACTACGGGGGGGACCAAGAGACCCAGTACTTC.

The chain combines TRBV15 with TRBJ1-1; no firm D call. This CDR3 region has 16 residues. The germline V gene encodes CDR1 LNHNV and CDR2 YYDKDF (reference sequence). Trimming removed 0 bases from V and 3 bases from J, with 14 bases in between. The CDR3 spells CATSRDITGRDTEAFF. As DNA, the CDR3 is TGTGCCACCAGCAGAGATATTACCGGGAGGGACACTGAAGCTTTCTTT.

V and J are TRBV3-1 (or the pseudogene TRBV3-2) and TRBJ2-7, with 8 bases matching TRBD2. After removal of 1 base from V and 3 bases from J, the junction contained 8 bases not matched to a gene. The CDR3 is 16 amino acids. Germline V gene lookup returns CDR1 LGHDT and CDR2 YNNKEL (reference sequence). DNA of the CDR3: TGTGCCAGCAGCCAAGTCGAAGCGGGAGATAGCTACGAGCAGTACTTC. It yields the protein CASSQVEAGDSYEQYF.

The chain combines TRBV4-1 with TRBJ1-1; tentatively, D is TRBD1 (6 bases). This CDR3 has 14 amino acids. Germline CDR1 and CDR2: MGHRA and YSYEKL. Trimming removed 3 bases from V and 8 bases from J, with 16 bases in between. The CDR3 nucleotides are TGCGCCAGCAGCCATCCACAGGGAGAATTCGAAGCTTTCTTT. Encoded protein: CASSHPQGEFEAFF.